The source of this T cell receptor (beta chain) is a study of blood T cell repertoires in COVID-19. Turning to the study itself: Some COVID-19 samples were acute and others convalescent; all came from the United States, Italy and Spain. Nucleic acid was either cDNA or gDNA, and it came from T cells, B-cell-depleted T cells, or PBMCs.

Enrollment of patients from Seattle took place during active infection, with longitudinal follow-up. Germline V gene lookup returns CDR1 SGHVS and CDR2 FQNEAQ. This CDR3 is 14 amino acids long. The V end lost 2 bases, the J end lost 0 bases, and 7 bases lay between the germline ends. Authors' methods: By means of reference gene primer amplification, nucleated cell counts were estimated. Clones were read by immunoSEQ multiplex PCR, and TCRdb kept only the in-frame ones, dropping some. The D gene and trimming were derived from the DNA, and the V and J assignments and clone size from that table. Among around 230,000 clones listed, over 75% were seen once.

The TCR sequence derives from a man aged 45-60 years with COVID-19, enrolled during active disease. Sequencing was carried out using peripheral blood. The chain has TRBV7-8 and TRBJ1-2; D is perhaps TRBD1 (5 bases). The CDR3 DNA reads as TGTGCCAGCAGCTTACACAGGACTAACTATGGCTACACCTTC. Amino acid sequence: CASSLHRTNYGYTF.